This is a list of T cell receptor beta chains from one sample in a study of T cells in narcolepsy. Some clones are missing from TCRdb's copy, which holds only in-frame ones; the method was immunoSEQ multiplex PCR. Among tens of thousands of clones listed, around 82% were seen once. The sequencing sample was made of CD45RA- memory CD4+ T cells from PBMCs. Every receptor here comes from a human donor with narcolepsy. CDR3s include the opening cysteine and the closing phenylalanine or tryptophan. D genes are given only for firm matches. Size is stated for part of the rows, as once, few or many counts, or as a class when the clone is expanded.

clone size: .; J gene: TRBJ2-2; D gene: .; V gene: TRBV5-6; CDR3 DNA: TGTGCCAGCAGCTCCGTTGGAAGAACAGCCACCGGGGAGCTGTTTTTT; CDR3 protein: CASSSVGRTATGELFF
clone size: .; J gene: TRBJ2-1; D gene: .; V gene: TRBV18; CDR3 DNA: TGTGCCAGCTCACCTGACGCGCGTGCACACAATGAGCAGTTCTTC; CDR3 protein: CASSPDARAHNEQFF
clone size: few; J gene: TRBJ1-1; D gene: .; V gene: TRBV28; CDR3 DNA: TGTGCCATTGGGGGTATAACGGCTTTCTTT; CDR3 protein: CAIGGITAFF
clone size: once; J gene: TRBJ2-5; D gene: TRBD2; V gene: TRBV5-4; CDR3 DNA: TGTGCCAGCAGCTTGGCGTCTAGCGGGAGTTTACGCCGTGAGACCCAGTACTTC; CDR3 protein: CASSLASSGSLRRETQYF
clone size: .; J gene: TRBJ2-3; D gene: .; V gene: TRBV11-3; CDR3 DNA: TGTGCCAGCAGCTCGACTCGAGGCCCAGATACGCAGTATTTT; CDR3 protein: CASSSTRGPDTQYF
clone size: .; J gene: TRBJ2-5; D gene: TRBD1; V gene: TRBV6-1; CDR3 DNA: TGTGCCACCCGACAGGGAAACCTAAAGACCCAGTACTTC; CDR3 protein: CATRQGNLKTQYF
clone size: .; J gene: TRBJ2-4; D gene: .; V gene: TRBV5-5; CDR3 DNA: TGTGCCAGCAGCTTTGAAGGGGGGGACATTCAGTACTTC; CDR3 protein: CASSFEGGDIQYF
clone size: .; J gene: TRBJ2-7; D gene: .; V gene: TRBV7-2; CDR3 DNA: TGTGCCAGCAGCTTCGGCAGCTCCTACGAGCAGTACTTC; CDR3 protein: CASSFGSSYEQYF
clone size: .; J gene: TRBJ2-2; D gene: .; V gene: TRBV30; CDR3 DNA: TGTGCCTGGAGTTATTTGGGCCTCGGGGAGCTGTTTTTT; CDR3 protein: CAWSYLGLGELFF
clone size: .; J gene: TRBJ1-4; D gene: .; V gene: TRBV7-9; CDR3 DNA: TGTGCCAGCAGCTTAGTTTCAGGGACTAAGAATGAAAAACTGTTTTTT; CDR3 protein: CASSLVSGTKNEKLFF
clone size: .; J gene: TRBJ2-2; D gene: TRBD1; V gene: TRBV27; CDR3 DNA: TGTGCCAGCAGTTTATTTACAGGGGGCTGGGACACCGGGGAGCTGTTTTTT; CDR3 protein: CASSLFTGGWDTGELFF
clone size: .; J gene: TRBJ2-5; D gene: .; V gene: TRBV5-1; CDR3 DNA: TGCGCCAGCAGCTTGAAGTACCAAGAGACCCAGTACTTC; CDR3 protein: CASSLKYQETQYF
clone size: .; J gene: TRBJ2-5; D gene: TRBD1; V gene: TRBV5-5; CDR3 DNA: TGTGCCAGCAGCCTGGGGGCAGGGGGATTGCAAGAGACCCAGTACTTC; CDR3 protein: CASSLGAGGLQETQYF
clone size: .; J gene: TRBJ2-3; D gene: TRBD2; V gene: TRBV6-1; CDR3 DNA: TGTGCCAGCAGTTTGGGACTAGCGAATACGCAGTATTTT; CDR3 protein: CASSLGLANTQYF
clone size: .; J gene: TRBJ1-5; D gene: .; V gene: TRBV5-5; CDR3 DNA: TGTGCCAGCAGCTCCGGATTTATCAATCAGCCCCAGCATTTT; CDR3 protein: CASSSGFINQPQHF
clone size: .; J gene: TRBJ1-3; D gene: .; V gene: TRBV5-4; CDR3 DNA: TGTGCCAGCAGCTTTGGTTCTAGGGGTGGAAACACCATATATTTT; CDR3 protein: CASSFGSRGGNTIYF
clone size: .; J gene: TRBJ2-1; D gene: .; V gene: TRBV12-5; CDR3 DNA: TGTGCTAGTGGTTTAGGGGACGGGTCCAATGAGCAGTTCTTC; CDR3 protein: CASGLGDGSNEQFF
clone size: .; J gene: TRBJ2-1; D gene: TRBD2; V gene: TRBV5-1; CDR3 DNA: TGCGCCAGCAGCTTTCCGCCGGGACTAGCGGGACTCCGTAACAATGAGCAGTTCTTC; CDR3 protein: CASSFPPGLAGLRNNEQFF
clone size: .; J gene: TRBJ2-1; D gene: .; V gene: TRBV5-4; CDR3 DNA: TGTGCCAGCAGCAGGGACGGACCATTCAGCTCCTACAATGAGCAGTTCTTC; CDR3 protein: CASSRDGPFSSYNEQFF
clone size: .; J gene: TRBJ1-1; D gene: .; V gene: TRBV19; CDR3 DNA: TGTGCCAGTGCCTGGGGGAGGAACACTGAAGCTTTCTTT; CDR3 protein: CASAWGRNTEAFF
clone size: .; J gene: TRBJ1-2; D gene: .; V gene: TRBV10-2; CDR3 DNA: TGCGCCAGCAGAGGACAGACTACTTATGGCTACACCTTC; CDR3 protein: CASRGQTTYGYTF
clone size: .; J gene: TRBJ2-6; D gene: .; V gene: TRBV6-5; CDR3 DNA: TGTGCCAGCAATCGGAAATCTGGGGCCAACGTCCTGACTTTC; CDR3 protein: CASNRKSGANVLTF
clone size: .; J gene: TRBJ2-5; D gene: .; V gene: TRBV14; CDR3 DNA: TGTGCCAGCAGCCAAGGGCCGGCCCTTGAGTTAGAGACCCAGTACTTC; CDR3 protein: CASSQGPALELETQYF
clone size: .; J gene: TRBJ2-1; D gene: .; V gene: TRBV7-8; CDR3 DNA: TGTGCCAGCAGCTCCAACAGTATATATGAGCAGTTCTTC; CDR3 protein: CASSSNSIYEQFF
clone size: .; J gene: TRBJ1-4; D gene: TRBD1; V gene: TRBV18; CDR3 DNA: TGTGCCAGCTCACCTAGACAGGGGACGGACGAAAAACTGTTTTTT; CDR3 protein: CASSPRQGTDEKLFF
clone size: .; J gene: TRBJ1-6; D gene: .; V gene: TRBV2; CDR3 DNA: TGTGCCAGCAGTGAACGTGACGGACAGTCTTCACCCCTCCACTTT; CDR3 protein: CASSERDGQSSPLHF
clone size: .; J gene: TRBJ1-5; D gene: .; V gene: TRBV19; CDR3 DNA: TGTGCCAGTAGTCTACGGGCAGGGAATCAGCCCCAGCATTTT; CDR3 protein: CASSLRAGNQPQHF